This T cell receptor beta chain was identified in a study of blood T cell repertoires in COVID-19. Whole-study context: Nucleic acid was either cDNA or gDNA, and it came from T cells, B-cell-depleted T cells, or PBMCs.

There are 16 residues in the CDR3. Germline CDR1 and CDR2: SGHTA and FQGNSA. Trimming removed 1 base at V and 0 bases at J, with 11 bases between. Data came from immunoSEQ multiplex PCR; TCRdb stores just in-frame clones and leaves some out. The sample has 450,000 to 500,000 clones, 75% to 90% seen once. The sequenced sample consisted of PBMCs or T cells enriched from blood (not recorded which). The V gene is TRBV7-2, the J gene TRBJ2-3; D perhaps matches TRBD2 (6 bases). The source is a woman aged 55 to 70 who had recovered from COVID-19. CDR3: CASSLVAGSSTDTQYF. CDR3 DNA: TGTGCCAGCAGCTTAGTGGCGGGGAGCAGCACAGATACGCAGTATTTT. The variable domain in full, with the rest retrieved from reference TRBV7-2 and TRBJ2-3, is GAGVSQSPSNKVTEKGKDVELRCDPISGHTALYWYRQSLGQGLEFLIYFQGNSAPDKSGLPSDRFSAERTGGSVSTLTIQRTQQEDSAVYLCASSLVAGSSTDTQYFGPGTRLTVL.